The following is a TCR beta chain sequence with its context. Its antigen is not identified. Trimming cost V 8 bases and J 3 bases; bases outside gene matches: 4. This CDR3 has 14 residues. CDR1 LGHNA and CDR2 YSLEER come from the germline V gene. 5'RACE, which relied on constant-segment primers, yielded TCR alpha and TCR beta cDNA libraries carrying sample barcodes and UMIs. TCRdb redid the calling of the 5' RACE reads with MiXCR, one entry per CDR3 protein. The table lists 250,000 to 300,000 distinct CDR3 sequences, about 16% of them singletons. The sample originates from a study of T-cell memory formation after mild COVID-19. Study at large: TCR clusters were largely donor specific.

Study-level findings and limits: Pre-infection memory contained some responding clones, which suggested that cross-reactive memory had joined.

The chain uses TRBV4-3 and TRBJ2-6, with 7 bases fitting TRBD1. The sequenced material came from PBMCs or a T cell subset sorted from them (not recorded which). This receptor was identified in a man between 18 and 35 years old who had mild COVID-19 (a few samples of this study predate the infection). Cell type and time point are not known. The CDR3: CASSTGDGANVLTF. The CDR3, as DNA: TGCGCCAGCTCAACAGGGGATGGGGCCAACGTCCTGACTTTC.